Listed here are 8 T cell receptor beta chains from one sample, sequenced in a study of cytomegalovirus exposure and HLA in healthy donors. Primers: 60 Vbeta forward and 13 Jbeta reverse. Profiled with immunoSEQ multiplex PCR; TCRdb holds only in-frame clones, not every one. The sample contains more than 130,000 clones, approximately 77% of which appear only once. Sequenced material: PBMCs. Source of these receptors: a woman aged 45-65 years in good health and CMV-seronegative.

The CDR3 reads CASSDGTSGGPDTQYF. The DNA for the CDR3 is TGTGCCAGCAGTGACGGGACTAGCGGGGGGCCAGATACGCAGTATTTT. The chain couples TRBV6-4 to TRBJ2-3, with 15 positions matching TRBD2. Germline loops: CDR1 MRHNA, CDR2 SNTAGT. The length of the CDR3 is 16 residues. J gave up 4 bases and V 2 bases, and 1 base lay outside the gene matches.

J is TRBJ2-2 and V is TRBV10-3, with 8 bases fitting TRBD1. The germline CDR1 and CDR2 sequences are ENHRY and SYGVKD. The V gene end was trimmed by 3 bases and the J gene end by 5 bases; junction bases not matched to a gene: 5. The CDR3 spans 15 residues. This CDR3 reads CAISEPGTGTGELFF. CDR3 coding DNA: TGTGCCATCAGTGAACCAGGGACAGGTACCGGGGAGCTGTTTTTT.

The chain links TRBV11-3 to TRBJ2-7, with 8 bases identical to TRBD1. With 4 bases clipped from V and 1 base from J, the junction kept 3 bases outside the gene matches. The V gene's germline CDR1 is SGHNT and CDR2 YENEEA. CDR3 length equals 14 residues. Here the CDR3 DNA reads TGTGCCAGCAGCTCCGGGACAGGATCCTACGAGCAGTACTTC. This gives the protein CASSSGTGSYEQYF.

V usage is TRBV15 and J usage is TRBJ1-5, with TRBD1 as a possible D gene (6 bases). The V gene lost 1 base and the J gene lost 0 bases, with 10 bases spanning the gap. The CDR3 is made up of 16 amino acids. Germline V gene sequence: CDR1 LNHNV, CDR2 YYDKDF (reference sequence). This chain's CDR3 is CATSRGLRGSNQPQHF. The CDR3 nucleotides are TGTGCCACCAGCAGAGGCCTCAGGGGTAGCAATCAGCCCCAGCATTTT.

J is TRBJ2-3 and V is TRBV7-3; D not resolved. From germline, CDR1 is SGHTA and CDR2 FQGTGA. The CDR3 runs 13 residues. Trimming removed 0 bases from V and 4 bases from J, with 5 bases in between. The CDR3 region is CASSLTQADTQYF. Written as DNA, the CDR3 is TGTGCCAGCAGCTTAACGCAGGCAGATACGCAGTATTTT.

Only one count was recorded for this clone. The chain is built from TRBV6-1 and TRBJ2-3; D is unclear. The CDR3 runs 12 residues. Germline lookup yields CDR1 MNHNS and CDR2 SASEGT. V lost 6 bases to trimming and J lost 6 bases, with 10 bases between them. The CDR3 is CASRDVQDTQYF. The CDR3 DNA follows: TGTGCCAGCAGAGATGTGCAGGATACGCAGTATTTT.

CDR3 in DNA: TGCAGCGTTGGTACAGGGGGCGAAGCTTTCTTT. It codes for CSVGTGGEAFF. J is TRBJ1-1 and V is TRBV29-1; 9 bases match TRBD1. Germline values: CDR1 SQVTM, CDR2 ANQGSEA. V was pared by 4 bases and J by 8 bases, with 2 bases of the junction left unmatched. This CDR3 is built from 11 residues.

V is TRBV12-2 and J is TRBJ2-3; whether TRBD2, the table's D call, matches the DNA was not checked. TRBV12-2 is annotated as a pseudogene. The CDR3 has 15 residues. CDR3 amino acids: CASRLGGGGTDTQYF. The CDR3 nucleotides read TGTGCAAGTCGCTTGGGCGGGGGCGGCACAGATACGCAGTATTTT.